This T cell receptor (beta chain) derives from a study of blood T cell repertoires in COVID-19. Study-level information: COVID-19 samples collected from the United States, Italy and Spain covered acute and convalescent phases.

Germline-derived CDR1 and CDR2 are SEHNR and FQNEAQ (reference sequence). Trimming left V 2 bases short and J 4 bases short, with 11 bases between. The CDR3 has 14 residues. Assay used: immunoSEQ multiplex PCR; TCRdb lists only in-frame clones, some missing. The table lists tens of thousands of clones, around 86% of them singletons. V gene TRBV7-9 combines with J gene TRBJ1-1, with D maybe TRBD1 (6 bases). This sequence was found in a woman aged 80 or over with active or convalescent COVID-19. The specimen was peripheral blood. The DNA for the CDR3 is TGTGCCAGCAGCTTACAGGGGATAGTCACTGAAGCTTTCTTT. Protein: CASSLQGIVTEAFF.